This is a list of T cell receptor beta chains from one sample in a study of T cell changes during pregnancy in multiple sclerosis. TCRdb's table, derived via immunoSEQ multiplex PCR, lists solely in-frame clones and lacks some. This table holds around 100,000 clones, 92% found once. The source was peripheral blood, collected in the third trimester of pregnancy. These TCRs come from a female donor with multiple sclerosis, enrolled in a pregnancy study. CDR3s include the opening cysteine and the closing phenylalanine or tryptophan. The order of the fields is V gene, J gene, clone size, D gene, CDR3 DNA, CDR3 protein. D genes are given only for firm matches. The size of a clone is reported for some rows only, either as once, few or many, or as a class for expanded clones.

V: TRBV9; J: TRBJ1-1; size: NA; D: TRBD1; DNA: TGTGCCAGCAGCGGAGGGGGCGGAGTAGGCACTGAAGCTTTCTTT; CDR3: CASSGGGGVGTEAFF
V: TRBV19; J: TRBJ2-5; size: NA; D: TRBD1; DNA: TGTGCCAGTAGTCCGGCCGGGACAGTAGAGACCCAGTACTTC; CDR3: CASSPAGTVETQYF
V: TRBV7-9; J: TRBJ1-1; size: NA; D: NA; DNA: TGTGCCAGCAGCTTTAGCAGGGAGAACACTGAAGCTTTCTTT; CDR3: CASSFSRENTEAFF
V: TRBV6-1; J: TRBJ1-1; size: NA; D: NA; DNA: TGTGCCAGCAGTGAAGGCGCAGGCCTCGACACTGAAGCTTTCTTT; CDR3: CASSEGAGLDTEAFF
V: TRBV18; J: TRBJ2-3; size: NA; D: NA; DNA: TGTGCCAGCTCGAGGCTGGAGACAGATACGCAGTATTTT; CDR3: CASSRLETDTQYF
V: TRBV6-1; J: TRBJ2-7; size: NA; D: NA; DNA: TGTGCCAGCGGGCCGCCGGGGGAGCAGTACTTC; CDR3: CASGPPGEQYF
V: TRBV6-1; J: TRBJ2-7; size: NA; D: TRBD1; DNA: TGTGCCAGCAATGACAGGGGGCCAAACGAGCAGTACTTC; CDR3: CASNDRGPNEQYF
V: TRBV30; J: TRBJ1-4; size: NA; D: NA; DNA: TGTGCCTGGAGTGTGCGAACAACTAATGAAAAACTGTTTTTT; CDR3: CAWSVRTTNEKLFF
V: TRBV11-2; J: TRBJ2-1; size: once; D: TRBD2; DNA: TGTGCCAGCAGCTCCCTAGCGGGCTCTAGCTACAATGAGCAGTTCTTC; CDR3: CASSSLAGSSYNEQFF
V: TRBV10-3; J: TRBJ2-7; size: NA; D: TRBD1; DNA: TGTGCCATCAGTGATCAGGGGGCTCCGAGTGGAGAGCAGTACTTC; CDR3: CAISDQGAPSGEQYF